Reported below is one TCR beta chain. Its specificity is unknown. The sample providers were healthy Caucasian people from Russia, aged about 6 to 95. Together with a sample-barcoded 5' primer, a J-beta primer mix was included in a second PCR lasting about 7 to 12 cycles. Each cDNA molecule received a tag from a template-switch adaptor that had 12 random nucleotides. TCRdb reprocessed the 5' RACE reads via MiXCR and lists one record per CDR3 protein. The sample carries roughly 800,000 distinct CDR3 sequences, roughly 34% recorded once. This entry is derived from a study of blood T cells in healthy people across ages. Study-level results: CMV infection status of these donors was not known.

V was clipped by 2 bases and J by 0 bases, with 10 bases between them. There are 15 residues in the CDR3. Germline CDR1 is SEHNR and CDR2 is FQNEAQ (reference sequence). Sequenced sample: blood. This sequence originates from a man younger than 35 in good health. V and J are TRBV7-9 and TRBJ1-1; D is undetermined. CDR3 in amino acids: CASSLSPTLNTEAFF. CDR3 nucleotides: TGTGCCAGCAGCTTATCCCCAACATTGAACACTGAAGCTTTCTTT. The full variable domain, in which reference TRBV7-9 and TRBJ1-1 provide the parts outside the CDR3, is DTGVSQNPRHKITKRGQNVTFRCDPISEHNRLYWYRQTLGQGPEFLTYFQNEAQLEKSRLLSDRFSAERPKGSFSTLEIQRTEQGDSAMYLCASSLSPTLNTEAFFGQGTRLTVV.